One sample yielded the 8 T cell receptor beta chains listed below, sequenced in a study of blood T cell repertoires in COVID-19. TCRdb keeps only in-frame clones here, not all; method: immunoSEQ multiplex PCR. This repertoire shows under 95,000 clones, approximately 80% found once; its top ten account for under 35%. Input material: peripheral blood. The receptors were sampled from a woman older than 75 with active or convalescent COVID-19.

The chain combines TRBV28 with TRBJ1-1; a possible D gene is TRBD1 (5 bases). V lost 9 bases and J 5 bases, leaving 13 bases between the germline ends. The CDR3 runs to 12 residues. Germline CDR1 and CDR2: MDHEN and SYDVKM. The CDR3 region has the DNA TGTGCCAGTCAGGGTTCTTGGACTGAAGCTTTCTTT. This codes for CASQGSWTEAFF. Full variable domain (missing parts from reference TRBV28 and TRBJ1-1): DVKVTQSSRYLVKRTGEKVFLECVQDMDHENMFWYRQDPGLGLRLIYFSYDVKMKEKGDIPEGYSVSREKKERFSLILESASTNQTSMYLCASQGSWTEAFFGQGTRLTVV.

The chain uses TRBV2 and TRBJ1-1; the match to TRBD1 covers 9 bases. The CDR3 extends over 14 amino acids. CDR1 and CDR2 (germline): SNHLY, FYNNEI. V lost 7 bases, J lost 1 base, and 4 bases stayed unmatched. The CDR3 loop reads CASKIQGANTEAFF. CDR3 DNA sequence: TGTGCCAGCAAGATACAGGGGGCGAACACTGAAGCTTTCTTT.

This clone was counted only a few times. The chain is built from TRBV6-5 and TRBJ1-3; no reliable D call. The germline V gene has CDR1 MNHEY and CDR2 SVGAGI. The V end was cut by 0 bases, the J end by 2 bases, with 5 bases between. The CDR3 sequence is 14 residues long. The CDR3 DNA reads as TGTGCCAGCAGTTACTCCTCAGCTGGAAACACCATATATTTT. Translation gives CASSYSSAGNTIYF.

The rearrangement joins TRBV6-6 to TRBJ1-2, with 7 bases fitting TRBD1. From germline, CDR1 is MNHNY and CDR2 SVGAGI (reference sequence). With V trimmed by 4 bases and J by 9 bases, 5 bases remained unmatched. This CDR3 spans 12 amino acids. The CDR3 nucleotides are TGTGCCAGCAGTTCAACAGGGGAGAGCTACACCTTC. This translates into CASSSTGESYTF.

The chain employs TRBV9 and TRBJ2-7, with D possibly being TRBD2 (5 bases). CDR3 length: 14 residues. Trimming took off 0 bases at V and 6 bases at J, with 13 bases between the two ends. Germline CDR1 is SGDLS and CDR2 is YYNGEE. Written as DNA, the CDR3 is TGTGCCAGCAGCGTAGAGGCTTTTGAGGGCGAGCAGTACTTC. Encoded protein: CASSVEAFEGEQYF.

The gene calls are TRBV6-2 or TRBV6-3 and TRBJ2-1; maybe TRBD2 (5 bases). CDR1 is MNHEY and CDR2 is SVGEGT in the germline V gene. The CDR3 extends over 14 amino acids. With 5 bases removed from V and 4 bases from J, the gap between germline ends came to 12 bases. CDR3 in DNA: TGTGCCAGCAGTCACGGGGTGAGGTACAATGAGCAGTTCTTC. Amino acids: CASSHGVRYNEQFF.

The V and J genes are TRBV24-1 and TRBJ2-3; TRBD2 aligns across 11 bases. The ends lost 4 bases at V and 3 bases at J; junction bases unmatched: 8. This CDR3 is built from 17 residues. Germline values: CDR1 KGHDR, CDR2 SFDVKD. This CDR3 is CATSDRTSGGWTDTQYF. The DNA for the CDR3 is TGTGCCACCAGTGACCGCACTAGCGGGGGATGGACAGATACGCAGTATTTT.

CDR3 loop: CATSRAAGSYNEQFF. DNA of the CDR3: TGTGCCACCAGCAGAGCGGCAGGGTCATACAATGAGCAGTTCTTC. V and J are TRBV15 and TRBJ2-1, with D possibly being TRBD1 (5 bases). The V and J ends lost 1 base and 4 bases respectively, with 11 bases between them. The CDR3 totals 15 residues. Germline V gives CDR1 LNHNV, CDR2 YYDKDF (reference sequence).